Each of the 2 T cell receptor beta chains below was sequenced from the same sample in a study of blood T cell repertoires in COVID-19 (dated by TCRdb to 2018 to 2021). Receptor amplification or capture employed the immunoSEQ multiplex PCR assay. TCRdb re-hosts the immuneACCESS table, in-frame sequences only. Its copies lack some clones; in the studies checked, an unresolved V gene accounts for under half of them, and the cause for the rest is not known. Recorded for this sample are roughly 130,000 clones; around 83% of them occurred a single time. 16% of the sample goes to the ten largest clones. Source material: peripheral blood. The receptors shown here come from a woman between 50 and 59 years old with acute or convalescent COVID-19.

The rearrangement joins TRBV10-3 to TRBJ2-7; TRBD2 matches 7 bases. V gave up 2 bases and J gave up 2 bases; unmatched junction bases: 3. Germline-derived CDR1 and CDR2 are ENHRY and SYGVKD. The CDR3 extends over 14 amino acids. The CDR3 reads CAISEKGGTYEQYF. DNA for the CDR3: TGTGCCATCAGTGAGAAGGGAGGGACCTACGAGCAGTACTTC.

This chain joins TRBV21-1 and TRBJ1-2; the D call of TRBD1 is as the table states it, not checked on the DNA. TRBV21-1 is assigned pseudogene status. The CDR3 has 16 residues. The CDR3 DNA reads as TGTGCCAGCAGCTCAAGAGTCCAACAGGTAAACTATGGCTACACCTTC. Its translation is CASSSRVQQVNYGYTF.